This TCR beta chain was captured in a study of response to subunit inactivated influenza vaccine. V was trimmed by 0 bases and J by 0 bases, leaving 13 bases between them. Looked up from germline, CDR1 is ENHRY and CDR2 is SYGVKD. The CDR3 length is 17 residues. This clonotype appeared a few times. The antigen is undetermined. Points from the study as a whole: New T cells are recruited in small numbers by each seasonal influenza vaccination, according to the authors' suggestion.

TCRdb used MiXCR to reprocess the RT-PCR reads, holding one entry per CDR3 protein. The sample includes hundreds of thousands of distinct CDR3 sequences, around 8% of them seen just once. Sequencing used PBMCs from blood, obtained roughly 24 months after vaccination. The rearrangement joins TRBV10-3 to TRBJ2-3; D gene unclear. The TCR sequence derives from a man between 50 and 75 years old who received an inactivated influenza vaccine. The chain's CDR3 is CAISESWTKPSTDTQYF. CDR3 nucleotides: TGTGCCATCAGTGAGTCCTGGACCAAACCAAGCACAGATACGCAGTATTTT.